This T cell receptor (beta chain) was documented in a study of blood T cell repertoires in COVID-19. Study as a whole: Sites across the United States, Italy and Spain contributed samples from acute and convalescent COVID-19.

This CDR3 comprises 15 residues. Trimming left V 6 bases short and J 0 bases short, with 9 bases between. Germline V gives CDR1 MNHEY, CDR2 SVGAGI. Original analysis: Amplification of reference gene primers was used by the study to estimate nucleated cell counts. Here immunoSEQ multiplex PCR was the method, and the copy in TCRdb shows in-frame clones only, minus some. That table gives V, J and clone size, and the DNA gave D and trimming. The data contain 190,000 or so clones, more than 70% of them seen just once; the ten biggest clones take up less than 3.5%. The specimen sequenced was peripheral blood. This sequence joins TRBV6-5 and TRBJ2-6; no firm D call. The receptor's source is a middle-aged man with active or convalescent COVID-19. This CDR3 reads CASSITNSGANVLTF. In DNA, the CDR3 is TGTGCCAGCAGCATTACAAACTCTGGGGCCAACGTCCTGACTTTC.